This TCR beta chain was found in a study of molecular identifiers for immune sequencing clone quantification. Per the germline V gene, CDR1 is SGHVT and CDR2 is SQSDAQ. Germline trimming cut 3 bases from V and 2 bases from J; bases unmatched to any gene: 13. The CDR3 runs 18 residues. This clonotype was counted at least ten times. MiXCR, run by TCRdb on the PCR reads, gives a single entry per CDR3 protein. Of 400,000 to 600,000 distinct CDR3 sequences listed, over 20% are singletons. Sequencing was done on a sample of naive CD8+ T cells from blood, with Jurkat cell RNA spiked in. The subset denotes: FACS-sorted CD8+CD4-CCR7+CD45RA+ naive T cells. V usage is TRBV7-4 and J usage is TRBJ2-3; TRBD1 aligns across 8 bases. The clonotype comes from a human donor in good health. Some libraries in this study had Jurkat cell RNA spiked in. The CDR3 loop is CASSFHWTGQGFTDTQYF. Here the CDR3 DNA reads TGTGCCAGCAGCTTTCACTGGACAGGGCAGGGGTTCACAGATACGCAGTATTTT.